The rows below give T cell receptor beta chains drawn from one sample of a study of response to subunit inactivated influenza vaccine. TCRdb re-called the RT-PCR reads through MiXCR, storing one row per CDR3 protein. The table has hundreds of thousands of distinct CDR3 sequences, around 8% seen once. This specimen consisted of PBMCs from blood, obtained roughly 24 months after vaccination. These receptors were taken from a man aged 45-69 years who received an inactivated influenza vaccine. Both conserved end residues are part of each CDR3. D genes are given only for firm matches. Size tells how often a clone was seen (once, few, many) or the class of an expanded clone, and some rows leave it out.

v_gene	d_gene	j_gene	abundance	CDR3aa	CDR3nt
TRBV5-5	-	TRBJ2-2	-	CASSFRLAPGELFF	TGTGCCAGCAGCTTTAGACTGGCGCCCGGGGAGCTGTTTTTT
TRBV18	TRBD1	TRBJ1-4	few	CASSPTLDRMNEKLFF	TGTGCCAGCTCACCAACTCTGGACAGGATGAATGAAAAACTGTTTTTT
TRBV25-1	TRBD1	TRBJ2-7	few	CASSPGQVGEQYF	TGTGCCAGTAGTCCGGGACAGGTGGGGGAGCAGTACTTC
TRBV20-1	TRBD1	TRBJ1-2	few	CSAVPGQGAYGYTF	TGCAGTGCCGTCCCGGGACAGGGGGCATATGGCTACACCTTC
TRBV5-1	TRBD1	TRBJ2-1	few	CASRIEDPGTGVNEQFF	TGCGCCAGCAGAATCGAGGATCCCGGGACAGGGGTCAATGAGCAGTTCTTC
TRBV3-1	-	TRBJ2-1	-	CASSQDQTVEFF	TGTGCCAGCAGCCAAGATCAGACGGTGGAGTTCTTC
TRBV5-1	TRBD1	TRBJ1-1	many	CASSLGQGHLNTEAFF	TGCGCCAGCAGCTTGGGACAGGGGCATTTGAACACTGAAGCTTTCTTT
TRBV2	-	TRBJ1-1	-	CASSAMGTEAFF	TGTGCCAGCAGCGCGATGGGCACTGAAGCTTTCTTT
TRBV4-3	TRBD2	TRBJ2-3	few	CASSQVSASGSTQYF	TGCGCCAGCAGCCAAGTCTCCGCTAGCGGGAGCACGCAGTATTTT
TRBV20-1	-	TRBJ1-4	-	CSAARATNEKLFF	TGCAGTGCTGCCAGAGCAACTAATGAAAAACTGTTTTTT
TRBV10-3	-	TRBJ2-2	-	CAIRGDLNTGELFF	TGTGCCATCAGGGGAGACTTGAACACCGGGGAGCTGTTTTTT
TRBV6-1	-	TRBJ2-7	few	CASSEDREQYF	TGTGCCAGCAGTGAGGACCGCGAGCAGTACTTC
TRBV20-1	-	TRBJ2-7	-	CSAPGAGQSYEQYF	TGCAGTGCTCCCGGGGCTGGACAGAGCTACGAGCAGTACTTC
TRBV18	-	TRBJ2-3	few	CASSPTTIPSTDTQYF	TGTGCCAGCTCACCAACGACAATCCCTAGCACAGATACGCAGTATTTT
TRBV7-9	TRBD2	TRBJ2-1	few	CASSFTPGLAGWEQFF	TGTGCCAGCAGCTTCACCCCGGGACTAGCGGGTTGGGAGCAGTTCTTC
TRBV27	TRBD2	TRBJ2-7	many	CASSSPSGGAYEQYF	TGTGCCAGCAGTTCCCCAAGCGGGGGGGCCTACGAGCAGTACTTC
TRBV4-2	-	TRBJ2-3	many	CASSQDGYTDTQYF	TGTGCCAGCAGCCAAGATGGTTACACAGATACGCAGTATTTT
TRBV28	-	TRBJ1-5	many	CASSSKSRSQPQHF	TGTGCCAGCAGCTCCAAGTCACGCAGTCAGCCCCAGCATTTT
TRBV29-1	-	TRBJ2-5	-	CSSRGLALETQYF	TGCAGCTCGAGGGGTCTAGCGTTAGAGACCCAGTACTTC
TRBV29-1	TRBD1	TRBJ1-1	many	CSATGQMNTEAFF	TGCAGCGCTACGGGACAGATGAACACTGAAGCTTTCTTT
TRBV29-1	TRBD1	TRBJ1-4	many	CSGRDSNEKLFF	TGCAGCGGCCGGGACAGCAATGAAAAACTGTTTTTT
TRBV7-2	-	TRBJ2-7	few	CASSIGGLEQYF	TGTGCCAGCAGCATAGGGGGTCTCGAGCAGTACTTC
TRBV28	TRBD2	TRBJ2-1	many	CASSSPNSGRAFF	TGTGCCAGCAGCTCCCCTAATAGCGGGAGAGCGTTCTTC
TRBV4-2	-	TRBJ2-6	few	CASSRAESSGANVLTF	TGTGCCAGCAGCCGGGCCGAGAGCTCTGGGGCCAACGTCCTGACTTTC
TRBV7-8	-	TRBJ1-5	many	CASSFMINSNQPQHF	TGTGCCAGCAGCTTCATGATAAATAGCAATCAGCCCCAGCATTTT
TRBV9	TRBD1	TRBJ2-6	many	CASSVSTGASGANVLTF	TGTGCCAGCAGCGTATCGACAGGGGCTTCAGGGGCCAACGTCCTGACTTTC
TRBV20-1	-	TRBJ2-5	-	CSARDSGLPAQYF	TGCAGTGCTAGAGATTCAGGGCTACCGGCCCAGTACTTC
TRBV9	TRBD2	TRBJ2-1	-	CASSVGTSVNNEQFF	TGTGCCAGCAGCGTAGGGACTAGCGTTAACAATGAGCAGTTCTTC
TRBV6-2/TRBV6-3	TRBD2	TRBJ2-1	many	CASSYPGLAGASSYNEQFF	TGTGCCAGCAGTTACCCGGGACTAGCGGGAGCCAGCTCCTACAATGAGCAGTTCTTC
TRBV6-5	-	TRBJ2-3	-	CASSYTVTADTQYF	TGTGCCAGCAGTTACACTGTCACAGCAGATACGCAGTATTTT
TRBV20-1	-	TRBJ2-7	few	CSALPLPAREQYF	TGCAGTGCTCTCCCCCTTCCGGCTCGCGAGCAGTACTTC
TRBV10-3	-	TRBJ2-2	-	CAIRPGPNTGELFF	TGTGCCATCAGACCGGGGCCCAACACCGGGGAGCTGTTTTTT
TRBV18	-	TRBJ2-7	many	CASSPVQSSYEQYF	TGTGCCAGCTCACCGGTCCAGAGCTCCTACGAGCAGTACTTC
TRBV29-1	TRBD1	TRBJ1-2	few	CSVATPGTGSYGYTF	TGCAGCGTGGCTACCCCCGGGACAGGGTCCTATGGCTACACCTTC
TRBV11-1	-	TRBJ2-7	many	CASRLGFSYEQYF	TGTGCCAGCAGGCTAGGGTTTTCCTACGAGCAGTACTTC
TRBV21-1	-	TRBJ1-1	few	CASSKVGQPKMNTEAFF	TGTGCCAGCAGCAAAGTCGGACAGCCCAAAATGAACACTGAAGCTTTCTTT
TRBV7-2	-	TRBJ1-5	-	CASSFSRDPPNQPQHF	TGTGCCAGCAGCTTCAGCCGGGACCCTCCTAATCAGCCCCAGCATTTT
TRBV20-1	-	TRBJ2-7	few	CSAREAVRSYEQYF	TGCAGTGCTCGAGAGGCCGTCCGGTCCTACGAGCAGTACTTC
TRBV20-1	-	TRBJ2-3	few	CSARASRLWKIADTQYF	TGCAGTGCTAGAGCCTCCCGACTATGGAAAATCGCAGATACGCAGTATTTT
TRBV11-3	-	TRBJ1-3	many	CATHRESVGNTIYF	TGTGCCACTCACAGGGAATCGGTTGGAAACACCATATATTTT
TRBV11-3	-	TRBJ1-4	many	CASSYFFQGHYEKLFF	TGTGCCAGCAGCTATTTCTTTCAGGGCCATTATGAAAAACTGTTTTTT
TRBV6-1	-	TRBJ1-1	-	CASSDGQRSTEAFF	TGTGCCAGCAGTGACGGACAGAGAAGCACTGAAGCTTTCTTT
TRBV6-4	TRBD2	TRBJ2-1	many	CASSDSFRGLAGVNEQFF	TGTGCCAGCAGTGACTCTTTTCGGGGACTAGCGGGGGTTAATGAGCAGTTCTTC
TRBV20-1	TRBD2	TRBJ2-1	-	CSAMTGGASYNEQFF	TGCAGTGCTATGACCGGGGGGGCCTCCTACAATGAGCAGTTCTTC
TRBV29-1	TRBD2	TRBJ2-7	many	CSVEGTSGTSYEQYF	TGCAGCGTTGAAGGGACTAGCGGGACCTCCTACGAGCAGTACTTC
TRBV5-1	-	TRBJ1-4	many	CASSADSNNEKLFF	TGCGCCAGCAGCGCGGACAGTAATAATGAAAAACTGTTTTTT
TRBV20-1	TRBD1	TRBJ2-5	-	CSAPAQGASLETQYF	TGCAGTGCCCCAGCACAGGGGGCTTCGTTGGAGACCCAGTACTTC
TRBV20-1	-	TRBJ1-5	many	CSATSGDQPQHF	TGCAGTGCCACAAGCGGCGATCAGCCCCAGCATTTT
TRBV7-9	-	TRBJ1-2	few	CAINSQRGYTF	TGTGCCATTAATAGTCAGCGGGGCTACACCTTC
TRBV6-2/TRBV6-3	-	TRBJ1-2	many	CASTTSGRDGYTF	TGTGCCAGCACCACCTCGGGCAGGGACGGCTACACCTTC
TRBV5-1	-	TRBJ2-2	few	CASSLVYGTGELFF	TGCGCCAGCAGCTTAGTGTACGGCACCGGGGAGCTGTTTTTT
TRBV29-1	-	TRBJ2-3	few	CSVGRRQTDTQYF	TGCAGCGTCGGGAGACGCCAGACAGATACGCAGTATTTT